Shown below are 2 T cell receptor beta chains from a single sample sequenced in a study of blood T cell repertoires in COVID-19. Repertoires were generated with immunoSEQ multiplex PCR, while TCRdb's copy carries only in-frame clones and drops some. The sample holds 250,000 to 300,000 clones, around 83% seen once. The sample consisted of peripheral blood. The receptor set was obtained from a man older than 75 with acute or convalescent COVID-19.

The chain employs TRBV5-1 and TRBJ2-7, with a tentative D call TRBD1 (6 bases). CDR1 is SGHRS, CDR2 YFSETQ, per germline. CDR3 length equals 16 residues. V was cut by 4 bases and J by 6 bases, with 23 bases left in between. The CDR3 reads CASSQGPGQQRREQYF. DNA of the CDR3: TGCGCCAGCAGCCAGGGGCCGGGACAACAGAGGCGCGAGCAGTACTTC.

This chain uses TRBV4-1 with TRBJ2-7, with 9 bases matching TRBD1. The CDR3 is 14 residues long. Trimming removed 5 bases from V and 6 bases from J; junction bases left unmatched: 8. The V gene's germline CDR1 is MGHRA and CDR2 YSYEKL. CDR3 protein: CASSGSGQGSEQYF. CDR3 nucleotides: TGCGCCAGCAGCGGGTCGGGACAGGGCTCCGAGCAGTACTTC.